The 12 T cell receptor beta chains reported below all come from one sample, sequenced in a study of long-term antiretroviral therapy in people with HIV. Running of the v3.0 immunoSEQ assay took place at survey level. Libraries were prepared by immunoSEQ multiplex PCR; TCRdb keeps only in-frame clonotypes and omits some of them. The sample consists of 15,000 to 20,000 clones, around 77% of them appearing once. The sample was unsorted PBMCs, taken 2.2 years after starting antiretroviral therapy. These TCRs come from a man aged 50 to 59 with HIV.

This clone was seen a handful of times. For the CDR3, the DNA is TGTGCCAGCATCCCCCGTGGGGGGAGCAATCAGCCCCAGCATTTT. Amino acid sequence: CASIPRGGSNQPQHF. The V and J genes are TRBV6-5 and TRBJ1-5; D is perhaps TRBD1 (5 bases). Germline loops: CDR1 MNHEY, CDR2 SVGAGI. Trimming shortened V by 7 bases and J by 1 base, and 14 bases separated the two germline ends. This CDR3 is built from 15 residues.

The gene calls are TRBV29-1 and TRBJ2-1, with D uncertain. Germline CDR1 is SQVTM and CDR2 is ANQGSEA. V lost 2 bases and J lost 4, with 6 bases in between. This CDR3 region has 12 residues. CDR3 DNA: TGCAGCGTTGAAAACGGATACAATGAGCAGTTCTTC. It specifies CSVENGYNEQFF.

The chain links TRBV7-9 to TRBJ1-3, with D hard to call. Germline V gene data show CDR1 as SEHNR and CDR2 as FQNEAQ (reference sequence). Trimming took 6 bases from V and 3 from J, leaving 15 bases between them. The length of the CDR3 is 15 residues. CDR3: CASSRGYQIGNTIYF. The CDR3 nucleotides read TGTGCCAGCAGTCGTGGATACCAGATTGGAAACACCATATATTTT.

The rearrangement links TRBV4-3 to TRBJ2-2; maybe TRBD2 (5 bases). The CDR3 is 13 amino acids. Trimming shortened V by 0 bases and J by 6 bases, and 5 bases separated the two germline ends. The germline V gene encodes CDR1 LGHNA and CDR2 YSLEER. The CDR3 region has the DNA TGCGCCAGCAGCCAAGAACTAGCCGGGGAGCTGTTTTTT. It is translated as CASSQELAGELFF.

V gene TRBV28 combines with J gene TRBJ1-1; D is undetermined. Trimming took 2 bases from V and 0 from J, leaving 4 bases between them. This CDR3 has 13 amino acids. Germline lookup yields CDR1 MDHEN and CDR2 SYDVKM. Here the CDR3 reads CASSLNMNTEAFF. DNA of the CDR3: TGTGCCAGCAGTTTAAACATGAACACTGAAGCTTTCTTT.

In this sample, this clone turned up a few times. The chain recombines TRBV4-2 with TRBJ2-7; D is unresolved. This CDR3 contains 14 residues. Looked up from germline, CDR1 is LGHNA and CDR2 is YNFKEQ. V shed 0 bases and J shed 4 bases, with 10 bases lying between them. CDR3 sequence (DNA): TGTGCCAGCAGCCAAGACAACTCCTTTTACGAGCAGTACTTC. Protein sequence: CASSQDNSFYEQYF.

CDR3 sequence (DNA): TGTGCCAGCAGCTTAAGCGGGACGCCCTCCTACGAGCAGTACTTC. As protein: CASSLSGTPSYEQYF. V is TRBV5-6 and J is TRBJ2-7, with TRBD2 matching over 7 bases. There are 15 residues in the CDR3. The V and J ends lost 2 bases and 0 bases, in that order; junction bases with no gene match: 5. The V gene's germline CDR1 is SGHDT and CDR2 YYEEEE. Complete variable domain (other parts from reference TRBV5-6 and TRBJ2-7): DAGVTQSPTHLIKTRGQQVTLRCSPKSGHDTVSWYQQALGQGPQFIFQYYEEEERQRGNFPDRFSGHQFPNYSSELNVNALLLGDSALYLCASSLSGTPSYEQYFGPGTRLTVT.

The gene calls are TRBV14 and TRBJ2-1; the D is unclear. In germline, CDR1 is SGHDN, CDR2 FVKESK. The CDR3 is 11 residues long. Between the trimmed V and J ends, which lost 5 bases and 12 bases, there was a span of 11 bases. The CDR3 coding sequence is TGTGCCAGCAGCTATAGAGGCCTGCAGTTCTTC. Translating it yields CASSYRGLQFF.

The rearrangement links TRBV7-9 to TRBJ2-7, with 15 bases lining up with TRBD2. CDR3 size: 18 residues. The germline CDR1 and CDR2 sequences are SEHNR and FQNEAQ (reference sequence). With 4 bases clipped from V and 0 bases from J, the junction kept 7 bases outside the gene matches. CDR3 in DNA: TGTGCCAGCAGCTCCGGGACTAGCGGGGGGCCCAGCTCCTACGAGCAGTACTTC. The encoded protein is CASSSGTSGGPSSYEQYF.

The rearrangement uses TRBV28 and TRBJ2-7, with 7 bases fitting TRBD2. Germline CDR1 reads MDHEN; CDR2 reads SYDVKM. This CDR3 spans 16 amino acids. With V trimmed by 4 bases and J by 1 base, 10 bases remained unmatched. The CDR3 DNA reads TGTGCCAGCAGTTCCCTGGGGGGGGTAGAGTCCTACGAGCAGTACTTC. Protein sequence: CASSSLGGVESYEQYF.

In the case of this clone: At one end, the junction sequence differs from germline, possibly due to a read error. The J gene is TRBJ1-1, the V gene TRBV7-2; D might be TRBD1 (5 bases). Germline assignment: CDR1 SGHTA and CDR2 FQGNSA. The CDR3 runs to 14 residues. CDR3 DNA: TGTGTCAGCAGTTTGAACAGGATGAACACTGAAGCTTTCTTT. Protein sequence: CVSSLNRMNTEAFF.

The J gene is TRBJ2-1, the V gene TRBV11-2, with 11 nucleotides matching TRBD2. Germline CDR1 SGHAT, CDR2 FQNNGV. This CDR3 contains 18 residues. V gave up 5 bases and J gave up 0 bases; unmatched junction bases: 9. The CDR3 bases are TGTGCCAGCAGCCCTCTACTCGGACTAGCGGGCTCCTACAATGAGCAGTTCTTC. Translating gives CASSPLLGLAGSYNEQFF.